This T cell receptor beta chain was identified in a study of OX40 agonist ivuxolimab in advanced cancers. Study-level information: In three patients, partial responses were observed, one with hepatocellular carcinoma and two with cutaneous melanoma.

The junction had 22 bases not matched to a gene; V was cut back by 4 bases and J by 7 bases. CDR1 and CDR2 (germline): SGHVS, FQNEAQ. The CDR3 sequence is 19 residues long. Autoimmune disease history or systemic immunosuppression led to patients being barred. The repertoire was sequenced with immunoSEQ multiplex PCR; TCRdb's copy has only in-frame clones and lacks some. The profile shows 30,000 to 40,000 clones, about nine tenths of them singletons. The TCR was taken from an adult with an advanced solid tumor such as melanoma, head and neck, liver or kidney cancer. The rearrangement joins TRBV7-8 to TRBJ2-7; 10 bases match TRBD1. Here the sequenced sample was CD4+ or CD8+ T cells sorted from blood, taken in a trial of the OX40 agonist ivuxolimab. CDR3 amino acids: CASSSIARQGAIPGGEQYF. In DNA, the CDR3 is TGTGCCAGCAGCTCCATAGCTCGACAGGGGGCAATCCCTGGGGGGGAGCAGTACTTC.